The T cell receptor (beta chain) under discussion was sequenced for a study of T-cell memory formation after mild COVID-19. Background on the study: TCR clusters were mostly donor specific. Study outcomes and limitations: CD4/CD8 balance held among clones contracting day 15 to 85, and later expanders leaned CD4+. Cross-reactive memory apparently joined, as some responding clones appeared in pre-infection memory. Chiefly within CM and EM were the contracting CD4+ clones; CD8+ ones were within EMRA.

Between the trimmed V and J ends, which lost 1 base and 4 bases, there was a span of 4 bases. From germline, CDR1 is SEHNR and CDR2 FQNEAQ (reference sequence). This CDR3 has 12 amino acids. This clonotype occurred a few times. Its antigen is not known. TCRdb re-derived calls from the 5' RACE reads in MiXCR, one entry per CDR3 protein. This table has about 240,000 distinct CDR3 sequences, over 9% appearing once. Sequencing was done on a sample of PBMCs or a T cell subset sorted from them (not recorded which). The receptor was isolated from a man aged 18-30 years who had mild COVID-19 (a few samples of this study predate the infection). Cell type and time point are not known. The rearrangement uses TRBV7-9 and TRBJ1-2; no clear D gene. The chain's CDR3 is CASSLEVYGYTF. The CDR3, as DNA: TGTGCCAGCAGCTTAGAGGTCTATGGCTACACCTTC.